This T cell receptor beta chain emerged from a study of shared clonotypes between healthy human individuals. Study context: There were three CD4 naive, three CD4 memory, two CD8 naive and one CD8 memory plates per donor.

The DNA input per sorted-subset replicate PCR was roughly 0.2 ug, corresponding to around 30,000 T cell genomes. Repertoires were generated with immunoSEQ multiplex PCR, while TCRdb's copy carries only in-frame clones and drops some. The sample contains 950,000 to 1,100,000 clones, around 78% of which appear only once. The CDR3 runs 14 residues. Trimming cost V 5 bases and J 5 bases, with 16 bases left between them. Germline CDR1 and CDR2: SQVTM and ANQGSEA. Study donors comprised healthy, HIV-negative adults devoid of recent acute infection or vaccination. This clone was seen only a few times. As yet, its antigen is unknown. General study points: With a few donors compared, 5% to 5.5% of naive CD4 clonotypes were shared.

Sequences were obtained from memory CD4+ T cells from PBMCs. Sample subset: CD45RA-negative fraction. The source of this sequence is a man between 18 and 29 years old in good health. Some clones in this sample may be carry-over from other donors' samples. This chain joins TRBV29-1 and TRBJ2-1, with D perhaps matching TRBD2 (5 bases). DNA for the CDR3: TGCAGCGTTATGAGGGAGACCCCACACAATGAGCAGTTCTTC. Its translation: CSVMRETPHNEQFF.